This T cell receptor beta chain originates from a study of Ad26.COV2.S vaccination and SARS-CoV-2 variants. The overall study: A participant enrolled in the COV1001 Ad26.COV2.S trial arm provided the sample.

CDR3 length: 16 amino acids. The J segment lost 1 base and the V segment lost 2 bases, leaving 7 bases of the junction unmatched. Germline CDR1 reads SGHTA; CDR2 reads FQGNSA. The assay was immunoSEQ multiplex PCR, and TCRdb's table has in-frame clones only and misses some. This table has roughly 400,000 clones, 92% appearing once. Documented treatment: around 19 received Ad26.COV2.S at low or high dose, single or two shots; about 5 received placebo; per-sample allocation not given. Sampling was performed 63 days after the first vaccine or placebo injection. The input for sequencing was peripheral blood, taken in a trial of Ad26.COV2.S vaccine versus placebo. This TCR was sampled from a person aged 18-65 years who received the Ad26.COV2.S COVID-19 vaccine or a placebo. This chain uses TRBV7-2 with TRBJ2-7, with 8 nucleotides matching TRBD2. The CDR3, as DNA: TGTGCCAGCAGCTTAAGGGGCGGGGGGCCATCCTACGAGCAGTACTTC. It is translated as CASSLRGGGPSYEQYF.